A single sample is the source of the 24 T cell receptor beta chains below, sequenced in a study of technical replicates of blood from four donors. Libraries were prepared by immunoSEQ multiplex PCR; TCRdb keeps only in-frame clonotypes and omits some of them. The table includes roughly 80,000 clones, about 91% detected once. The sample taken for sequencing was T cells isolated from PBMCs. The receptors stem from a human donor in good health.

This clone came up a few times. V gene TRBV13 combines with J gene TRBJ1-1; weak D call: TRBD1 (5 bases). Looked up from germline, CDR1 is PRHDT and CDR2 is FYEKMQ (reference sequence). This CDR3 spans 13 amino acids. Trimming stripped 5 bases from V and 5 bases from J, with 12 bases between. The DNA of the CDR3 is TGTGCCAGCAGCCTAGACGGGGGGACTGAAGCTTTCTTT. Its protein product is CASSLDGGTEAFF.

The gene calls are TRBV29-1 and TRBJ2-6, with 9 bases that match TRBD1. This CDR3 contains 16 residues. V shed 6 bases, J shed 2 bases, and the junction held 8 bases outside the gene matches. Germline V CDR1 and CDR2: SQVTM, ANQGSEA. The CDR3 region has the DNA TGCAGCGTCCCGACAGGGGGGCGACCTGGGGCCAACGTCCTGACTTTC. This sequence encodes CSVPTGGRPGANVLTF.

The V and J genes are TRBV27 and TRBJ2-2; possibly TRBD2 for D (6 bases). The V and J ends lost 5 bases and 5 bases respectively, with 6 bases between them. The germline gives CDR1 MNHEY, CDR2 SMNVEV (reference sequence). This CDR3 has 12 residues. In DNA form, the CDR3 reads TGTGCCAGCAGTGGACTAACCGGGGAGCTGTTTTTT. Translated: CASSGLTGELFF.

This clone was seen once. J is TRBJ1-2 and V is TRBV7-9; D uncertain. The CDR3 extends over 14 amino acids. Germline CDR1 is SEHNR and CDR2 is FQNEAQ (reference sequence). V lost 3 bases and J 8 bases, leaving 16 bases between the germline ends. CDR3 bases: TGTGCCAGCAGCTTCACGCGTGACTTACTGGGCTACACCTTC. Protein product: CASSFTRDLLGYTF.

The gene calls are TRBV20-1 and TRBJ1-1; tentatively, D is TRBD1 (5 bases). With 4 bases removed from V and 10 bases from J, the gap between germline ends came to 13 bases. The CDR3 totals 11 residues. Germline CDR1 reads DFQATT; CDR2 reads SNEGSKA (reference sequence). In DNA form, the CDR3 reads TGCAGTGCTATTTCAAGACAGTTAGCTTTCTTT. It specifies CSAISRQLAFF.

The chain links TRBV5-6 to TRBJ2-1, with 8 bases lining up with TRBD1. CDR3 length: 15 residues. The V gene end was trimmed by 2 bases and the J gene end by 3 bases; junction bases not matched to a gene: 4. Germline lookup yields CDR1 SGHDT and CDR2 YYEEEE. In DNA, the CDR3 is TGTGCCAGCAGCTTCTCACAGGGGGGCTACAATGAGCAGTTCTTC. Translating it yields CASSFSQGGYNEQFF. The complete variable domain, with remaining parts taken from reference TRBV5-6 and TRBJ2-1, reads DAGVTQSPTHLIKTRGQQVTLRCSPKSGHDTVSWYQQALGQGPQFIFQYYEEEERQRGNFPDRFSGHQFPNYSSELNVNALLLGDSALYLCASSFSQGGYNEQFFGPGTRLTVL.

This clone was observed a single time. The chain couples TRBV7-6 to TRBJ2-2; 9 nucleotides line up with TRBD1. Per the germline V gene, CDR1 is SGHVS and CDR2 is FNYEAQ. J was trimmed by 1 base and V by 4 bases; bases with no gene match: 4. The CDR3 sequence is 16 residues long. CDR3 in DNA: TGTGCCAGCAGCTCAACGGGACAGGGGAACACCGGGGAGCTGTTTTTT. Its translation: CASSSTGQGNTGELFF.

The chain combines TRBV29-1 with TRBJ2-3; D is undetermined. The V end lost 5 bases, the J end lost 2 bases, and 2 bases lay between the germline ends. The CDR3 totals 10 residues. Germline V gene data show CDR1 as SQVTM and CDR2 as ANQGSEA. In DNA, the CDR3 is TGCAGCGTTTACACAGATACGCAGTATTTT. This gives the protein CSVYTDTQYF.

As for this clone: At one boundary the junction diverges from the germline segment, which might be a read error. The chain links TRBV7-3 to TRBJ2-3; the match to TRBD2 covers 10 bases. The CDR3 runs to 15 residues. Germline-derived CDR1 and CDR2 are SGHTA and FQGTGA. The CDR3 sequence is CASSVTSGVTDTQYF. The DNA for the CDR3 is TGTGCCAGCAGCGTAACTAGCGGGGTCACAGATACGCAGTATTTT.

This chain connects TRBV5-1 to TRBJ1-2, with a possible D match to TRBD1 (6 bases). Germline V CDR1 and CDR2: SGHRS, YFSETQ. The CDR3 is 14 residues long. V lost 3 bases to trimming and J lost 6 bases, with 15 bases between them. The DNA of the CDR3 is TGCGCCAGCAGCTCCTCGACAGGATCCGATGGCTACACCTTC. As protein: CASSSSTGSDGYTF.

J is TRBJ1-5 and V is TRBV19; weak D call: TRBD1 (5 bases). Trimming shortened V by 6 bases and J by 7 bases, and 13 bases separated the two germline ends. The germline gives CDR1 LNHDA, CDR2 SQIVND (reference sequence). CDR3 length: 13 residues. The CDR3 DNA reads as TGTGCCAGTAGCCCACAGGTTGACCAGCCCCAGCATTTT. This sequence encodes CASSPQVDQPQHF.

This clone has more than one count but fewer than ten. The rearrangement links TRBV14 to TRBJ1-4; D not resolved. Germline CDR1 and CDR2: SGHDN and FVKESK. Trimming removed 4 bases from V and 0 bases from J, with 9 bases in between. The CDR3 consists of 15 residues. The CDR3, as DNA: TGTGCCAGCAGCCTCGGAGTTGCAACTAATGAAAAACTGTTTTTT. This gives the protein CASSLGVATNEKLFF.

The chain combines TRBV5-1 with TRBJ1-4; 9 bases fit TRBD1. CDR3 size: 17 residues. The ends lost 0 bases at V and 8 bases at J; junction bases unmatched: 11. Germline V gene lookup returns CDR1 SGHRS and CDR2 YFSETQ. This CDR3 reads CASSLAATGGSIEKLFF. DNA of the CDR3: TGCGCCAGCAGCTTGGCCGCGACAGGGGGGTCAATCGAAAAACTGTTTTTT.

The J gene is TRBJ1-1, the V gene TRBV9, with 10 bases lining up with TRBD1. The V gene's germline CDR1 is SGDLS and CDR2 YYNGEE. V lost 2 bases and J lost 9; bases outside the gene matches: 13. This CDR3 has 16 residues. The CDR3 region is CASSVDAGTGALKAFF. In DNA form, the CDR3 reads TGTGCCAGCAGCGTCGACGCCGGGACAGGGGCCCTCAAAGCTTTCTTT.

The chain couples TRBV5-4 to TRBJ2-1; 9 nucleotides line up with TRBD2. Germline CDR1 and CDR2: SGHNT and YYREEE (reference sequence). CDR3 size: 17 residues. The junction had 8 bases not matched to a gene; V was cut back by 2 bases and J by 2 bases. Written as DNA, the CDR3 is TGTGCCAGCAGCTTTGGTCTAGCGGGAACTACCTACAATGAGCAGTTCTTC. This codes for CASSFGLAGTTYNEQFF.

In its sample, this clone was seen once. CDR3 sequence reads: CASSERASTDTQYF. CDR3 bases: TGTGCCAGCAGCGAGCGGGCAAGCACAGATACGCAGTATTTT. This sequence joins TRBV11-3 and TRBJ2-3, with a weak D call TRBD2 (6 bases). The length of the CDR3 is 14 residues. The germline gives CDR1 SGHNT, CDR2 YENEEA. V was pared by 5 bases and J by 0 bases, with 9 bases between.

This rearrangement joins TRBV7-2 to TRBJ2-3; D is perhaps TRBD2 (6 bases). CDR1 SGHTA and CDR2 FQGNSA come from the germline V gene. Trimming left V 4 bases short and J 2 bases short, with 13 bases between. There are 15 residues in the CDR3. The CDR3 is CASSSEGLPTDTQYF. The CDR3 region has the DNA TGTGCCAGCAGCTCGGAGGGACTTCCCACAGATACGCAGTATTTT.

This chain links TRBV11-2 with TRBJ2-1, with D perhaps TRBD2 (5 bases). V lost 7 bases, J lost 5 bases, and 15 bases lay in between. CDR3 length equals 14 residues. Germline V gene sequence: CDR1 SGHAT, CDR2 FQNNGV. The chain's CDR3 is CASTSLAVHNEQFF. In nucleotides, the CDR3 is TGTGCCAGCACCTCGCTAGCAGTCCACAATGAGCAGTTCTTC.

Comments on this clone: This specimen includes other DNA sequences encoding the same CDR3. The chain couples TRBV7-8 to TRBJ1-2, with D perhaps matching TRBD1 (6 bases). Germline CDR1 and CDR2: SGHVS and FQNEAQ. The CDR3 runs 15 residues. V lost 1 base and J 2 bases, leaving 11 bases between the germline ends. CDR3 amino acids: CASSLGNTGNYGYTF. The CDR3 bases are TGTGCCAGCAGCTTAGGAAATACAGGGAACTATGGCTACACCTTC. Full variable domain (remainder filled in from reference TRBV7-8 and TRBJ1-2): GAGVSQSPRYKVAKRGQDVALRCDPISGHVSLFWYQQALGQGPEFLTYFQNEAQLDKSGLPSDRFFAERPEGSVSTLKIQRTQQEDSAVYLCASSLGNTGNYGYTFGSGTRLTVV.

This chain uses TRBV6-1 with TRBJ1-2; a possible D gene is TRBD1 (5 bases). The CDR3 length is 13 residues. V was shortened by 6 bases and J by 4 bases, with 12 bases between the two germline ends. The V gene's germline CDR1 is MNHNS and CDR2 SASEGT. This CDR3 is CASRDAGLYGYTF. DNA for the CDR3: TGTGCCAGCAGGGACGCGGGACTCTATGGCTACACCTTC.

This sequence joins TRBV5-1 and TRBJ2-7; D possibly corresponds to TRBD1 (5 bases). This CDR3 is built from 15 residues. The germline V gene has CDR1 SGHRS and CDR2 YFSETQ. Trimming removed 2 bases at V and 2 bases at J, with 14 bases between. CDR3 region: CASSFIGAPTYEQYF. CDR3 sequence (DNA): TGCGCCAGCAGCTTCATAGGGGCCCCCACCTACGAGCAGTACTTC.

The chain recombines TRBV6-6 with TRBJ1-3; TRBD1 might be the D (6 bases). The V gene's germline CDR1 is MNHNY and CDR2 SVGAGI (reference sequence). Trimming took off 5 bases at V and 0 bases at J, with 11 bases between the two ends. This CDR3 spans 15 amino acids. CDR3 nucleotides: TGTGCCAGCAGTAGAAAAGGGGGCTCTGGAAACACCATATATTTT. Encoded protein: CASSRKGGSGNTIYF.

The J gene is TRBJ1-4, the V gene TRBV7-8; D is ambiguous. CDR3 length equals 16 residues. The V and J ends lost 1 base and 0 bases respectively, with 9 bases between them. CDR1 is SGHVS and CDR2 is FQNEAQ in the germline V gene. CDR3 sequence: CASSLEQPATNEKLFF. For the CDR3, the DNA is TGTGCCAGCAGCTTAGAACAGCCGGCAACTAATGAAAAACTGTTTTTT.

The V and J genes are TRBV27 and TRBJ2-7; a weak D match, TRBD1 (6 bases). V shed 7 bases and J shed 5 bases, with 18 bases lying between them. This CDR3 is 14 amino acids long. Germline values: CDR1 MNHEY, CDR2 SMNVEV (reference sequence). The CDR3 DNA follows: TGTGCCAGCACTCCAGCGGCAGGGGTTGACGAGCAGTACTTC. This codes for CASTPAAGVDEQYF.